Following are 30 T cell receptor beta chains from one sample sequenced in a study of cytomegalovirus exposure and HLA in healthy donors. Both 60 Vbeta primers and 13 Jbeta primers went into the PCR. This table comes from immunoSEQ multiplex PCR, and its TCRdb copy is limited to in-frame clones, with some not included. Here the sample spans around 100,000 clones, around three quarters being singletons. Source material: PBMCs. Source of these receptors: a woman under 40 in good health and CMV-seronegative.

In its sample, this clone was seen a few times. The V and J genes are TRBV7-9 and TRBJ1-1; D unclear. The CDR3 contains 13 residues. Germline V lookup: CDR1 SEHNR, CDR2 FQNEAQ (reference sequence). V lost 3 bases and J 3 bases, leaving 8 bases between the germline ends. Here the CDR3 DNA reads TGTGCCAGCAGCTTGAACTTGGACACTGAAGCTTTCTTT. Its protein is CASSLNLDTEAFF.

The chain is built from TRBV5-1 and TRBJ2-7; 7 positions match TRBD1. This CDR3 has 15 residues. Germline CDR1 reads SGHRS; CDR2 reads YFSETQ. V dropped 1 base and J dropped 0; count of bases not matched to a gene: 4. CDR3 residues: CASSLLGQSSYEQYF. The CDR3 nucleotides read TGCGCCAGCAGCTTGCTGGGACAGAGCTCCTACGAGCAGTACTTC.

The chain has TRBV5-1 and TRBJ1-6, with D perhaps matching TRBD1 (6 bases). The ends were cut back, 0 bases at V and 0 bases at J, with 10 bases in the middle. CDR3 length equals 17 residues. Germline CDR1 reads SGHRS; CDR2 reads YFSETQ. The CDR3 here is CASSLGQASSYNSPLHF. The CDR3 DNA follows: TGCGCCAGCAGCTTGGGACAGGCGAGCTCCTATAATTCACCCCTCCACTTT.

Written as DNA, the CDR3 is TGTGCCAGCAGCCGTGGCGGGTCCGAAGCTTTCTTT. This encodes CASSRGGSEAFF. This chain links TRBV7-9 with TRBJ1-1; D uncertain. The ends were cut back, 5 bases at V and 8 bases at J, with 12 bases in the middle. Germline V gene sequence: CDR1 SEHNR, CDR2 FQNEAQ (reference sequence). This CDR3 is built from 12 residues.

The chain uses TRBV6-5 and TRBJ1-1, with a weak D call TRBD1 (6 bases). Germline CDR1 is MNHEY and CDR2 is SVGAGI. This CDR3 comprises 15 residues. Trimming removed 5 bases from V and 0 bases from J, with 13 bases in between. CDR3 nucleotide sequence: TGTGCCAGCAGTAAAATCCAGGGGCTGAACACTGAAGCTTTCTTT. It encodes CASSKIQGLNTEAFF.

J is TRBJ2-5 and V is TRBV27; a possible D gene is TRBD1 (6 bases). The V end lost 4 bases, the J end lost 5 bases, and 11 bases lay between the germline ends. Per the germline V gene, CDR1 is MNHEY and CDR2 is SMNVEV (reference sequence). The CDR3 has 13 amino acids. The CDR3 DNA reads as TGTGCCAGCAGTTATAGGGGGAGCGAGACCCAGTACTTC. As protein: CASSYRGSETQYF.

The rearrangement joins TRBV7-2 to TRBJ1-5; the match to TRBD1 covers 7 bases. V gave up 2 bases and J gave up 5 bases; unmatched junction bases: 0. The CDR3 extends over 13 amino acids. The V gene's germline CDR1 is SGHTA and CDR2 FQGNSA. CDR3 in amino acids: CASSLTGDQPQHF. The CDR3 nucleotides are TGTGCCAGCAGCTTAACAGGGGATCAGCCCCAGCATTTT.

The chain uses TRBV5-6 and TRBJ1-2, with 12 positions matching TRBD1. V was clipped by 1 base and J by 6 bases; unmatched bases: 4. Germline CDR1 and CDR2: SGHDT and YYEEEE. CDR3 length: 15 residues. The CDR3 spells CASSLPGTGGHGYTF. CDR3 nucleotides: TGTGCCAGCAGCTTGCCCGGGACAGGGGGCCATGGCTACACCTTC.

Here the CDR3 DNA reads TGCGCCAGCAGCCAAGATTCTGGGCTAAAGACCCAGTACTTC. It is translated as CASSQDSGLKTQYF. The chain has TRBV4-3 and TRBJ2-5; no clear D gene. The germline V gene has CDR1 LGHNA and CDR2 YSLEER. Trimming pared 0 bases from V and 6 bases from J, leaving 11 bases between. This CDR3 comprises 14 residues.

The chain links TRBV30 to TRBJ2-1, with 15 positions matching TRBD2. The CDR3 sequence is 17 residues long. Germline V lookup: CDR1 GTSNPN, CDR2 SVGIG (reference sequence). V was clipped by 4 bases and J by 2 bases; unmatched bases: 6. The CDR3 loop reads CAWTGLAGGIAYNEQFF. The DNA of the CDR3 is TGTGCCTGGACCGGACTAGCGGGAGGGATCGCCTACAATGAGCAGTTCTTC.

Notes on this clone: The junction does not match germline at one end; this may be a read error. The CDR3 loop is CASRVGQASGQGELFF. The CDR3 DNA reads TGTGCCAGCAGAGTAGGGCAGGCTAGCGGGCAGGGGGAGCTGTTTTTT. The V gene is TRBV9, the J gene TRBJ2-2, with TRBD2 identical over 8 bases. CDR3 length: 16 residues. The germline CDR1 and CDR2 sequences are SGDLS and YYNGEE. Complete variable domain (other parts from reference TRBV9 and TRBJ2-2): DSGVTQTPKHLITATGQRVTLRCSPRSGDLSVYWYQQSLDQGLQFLIQYYNGEERAKGNILERFSAQQFPDLHSELNLSSLELGDSALYFCASRVGQASGQGELFFGEGSRLTVL.

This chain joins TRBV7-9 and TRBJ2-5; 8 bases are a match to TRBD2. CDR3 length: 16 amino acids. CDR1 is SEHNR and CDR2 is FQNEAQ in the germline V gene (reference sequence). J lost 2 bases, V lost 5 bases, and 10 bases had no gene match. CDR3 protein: CASSHGLAGAQETQYF. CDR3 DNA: TGTGCCAGCAGCCACGGACTAGCCGGAGCGCAAGAGACCCAGTACTTC.

CDR3 in DNA: TGTGCCAGCAGCGGACCCGGAGGGGTCTATGGCTACACCTTC. Protein product: CASSGPGGVYGYTF. The chain has TRBV14 and TRBJ1-2, with TRBD1 as a possible D gene (5 bases). The V end was cut by 5 bases, the J end by 4 bases, with 14 bases between. The CDR3 has 14 amino acids. The germline V gene encodes CDR1 SGHDN and CDR2 FVKESK.

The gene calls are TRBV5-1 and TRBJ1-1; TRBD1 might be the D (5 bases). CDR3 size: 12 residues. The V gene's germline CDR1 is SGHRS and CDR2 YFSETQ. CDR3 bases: TGCGGCAAACAGGTGCGGAACACTGAAGCTTTCTTT. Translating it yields CGKQVRNTEAFF.

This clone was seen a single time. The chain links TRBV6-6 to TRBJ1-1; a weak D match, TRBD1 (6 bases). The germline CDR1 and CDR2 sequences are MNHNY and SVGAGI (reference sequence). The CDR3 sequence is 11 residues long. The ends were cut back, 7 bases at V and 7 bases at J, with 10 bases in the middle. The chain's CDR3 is CASKVGGEAFF. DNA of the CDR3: TGTGCCAGCAAGGTAGGGGGTGAAGCTTTCTTT.

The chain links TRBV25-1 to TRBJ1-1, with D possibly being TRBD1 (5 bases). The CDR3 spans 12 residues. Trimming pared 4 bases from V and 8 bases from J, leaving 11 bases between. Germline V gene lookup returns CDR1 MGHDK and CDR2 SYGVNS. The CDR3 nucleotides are TGTGCCAGCAGTGCCGGGACTCTCGAAGCTTTCTTT. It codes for CASSAGTLEAFF.

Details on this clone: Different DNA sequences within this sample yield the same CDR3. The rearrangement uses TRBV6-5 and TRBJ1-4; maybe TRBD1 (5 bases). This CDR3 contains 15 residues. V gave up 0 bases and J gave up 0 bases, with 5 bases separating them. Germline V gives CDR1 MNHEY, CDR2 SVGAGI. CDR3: CASSYSGATNEKLFF. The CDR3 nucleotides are TGTGCCAGCAGTTACTCAGGGGCAACTAATGAAAAACTGTTTTTT.

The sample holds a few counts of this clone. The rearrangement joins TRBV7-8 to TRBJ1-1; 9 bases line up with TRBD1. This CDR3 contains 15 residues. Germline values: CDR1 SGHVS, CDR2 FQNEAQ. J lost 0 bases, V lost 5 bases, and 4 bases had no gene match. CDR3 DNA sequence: TGTGCCAGCAGCCGAGGGACAGGGATGAACACTGAAGCTTTCTTT. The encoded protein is CASSRGTGMNTEAFF.

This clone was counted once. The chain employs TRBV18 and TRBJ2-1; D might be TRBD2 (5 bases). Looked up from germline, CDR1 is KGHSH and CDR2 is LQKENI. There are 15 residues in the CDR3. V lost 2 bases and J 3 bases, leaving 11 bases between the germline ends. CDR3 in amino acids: CASSPSGSNYNEQFF. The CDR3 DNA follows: TGTGCCAGCTCACCATCGGGATCGAACTACAATGAGCAGTTCTTC.

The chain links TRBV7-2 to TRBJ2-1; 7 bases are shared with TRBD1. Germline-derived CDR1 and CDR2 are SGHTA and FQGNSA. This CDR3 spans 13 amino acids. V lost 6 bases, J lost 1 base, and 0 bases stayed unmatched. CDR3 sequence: CASRGQSYNEQFF. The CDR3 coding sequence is TGTGCCAGCAGGGGACAGTCCTACAATGAGCAGTTCTTC.

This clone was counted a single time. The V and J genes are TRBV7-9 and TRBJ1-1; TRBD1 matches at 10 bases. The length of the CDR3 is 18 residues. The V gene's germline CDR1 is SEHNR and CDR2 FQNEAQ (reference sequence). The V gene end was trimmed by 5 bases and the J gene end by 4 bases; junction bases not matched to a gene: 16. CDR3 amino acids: CASSQRMGQGPWVTEAFF. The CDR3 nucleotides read TGTGCCAGCAGCCAGCGGATGGGACAGGGGCCATGGGTCACTGAAGCTTTCTTT.

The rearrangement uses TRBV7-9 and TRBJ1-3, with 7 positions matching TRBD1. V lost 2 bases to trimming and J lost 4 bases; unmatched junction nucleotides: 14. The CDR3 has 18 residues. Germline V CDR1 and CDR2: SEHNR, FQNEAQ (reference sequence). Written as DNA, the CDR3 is TGTGCCAGCAGCTTATCTACCTTTCCCACAGGGGCCGGAAACACCATATATTTT. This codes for CASSLSTFPTGAGNTIYF.

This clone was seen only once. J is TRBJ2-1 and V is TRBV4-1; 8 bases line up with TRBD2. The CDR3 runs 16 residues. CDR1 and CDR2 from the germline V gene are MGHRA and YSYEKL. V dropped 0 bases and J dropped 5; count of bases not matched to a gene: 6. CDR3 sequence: CASSQDMGRGDNEQFF. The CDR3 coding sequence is TGCGCCAGCAGCCAAGATATGGGGCGGGGGGACAATGAGCAGTTCTTC.

CDR3 nucleotide sequence: TGTGCCAGCAGCCCGAGGGGAGGGCGCACAGATACGCAGTATTTT. This codes for CASSPRGGRTDTQYF. J is TRBJ2-3 and V is TRBV7-6; 7 nucleotides match TRBD2. CDR3 size: 15 residues. Germline V gene data show CDR1 as SGHVS and CDR2 as FNYEAQ. V lost 5 bases and J lost 1; bases outside the gene matches: 6.

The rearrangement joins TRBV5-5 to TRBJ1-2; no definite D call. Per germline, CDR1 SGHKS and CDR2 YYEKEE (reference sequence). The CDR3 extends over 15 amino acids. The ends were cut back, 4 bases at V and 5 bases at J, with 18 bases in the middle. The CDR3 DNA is TGTGCCAGCAGCGACGCCAATGTGGGCACATATGGCTACACCTTC. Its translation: CASSDANVGTYGYTF.

The CDR3 region has the DNA TGTGCCAGCAGCGCAGAGGTATCCGTTGAGAGCTCCTACGAGCAGTACTTC. Its translation is CASSAEVSVESSYEQYF. The chain couples TRBV11-3 to TRBJ2-7; D remains unclear. From germline, CDR1 is SGHNT and CDR2 YENEEA. V was shortened by 5 bases and J by 0 bases, with 20 bases between the two germline ends. The CDR3 has 17 amino acids.

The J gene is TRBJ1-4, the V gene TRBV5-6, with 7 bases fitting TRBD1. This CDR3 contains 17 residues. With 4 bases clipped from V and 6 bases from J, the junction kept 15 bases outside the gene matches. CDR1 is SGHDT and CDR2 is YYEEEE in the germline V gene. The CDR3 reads CASSPTMTQGRDEKLFF. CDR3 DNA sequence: TGTGCCAGCAGCCCAACGATGACACAGGGGCGGGATGAAAAACTGTTTTTT.

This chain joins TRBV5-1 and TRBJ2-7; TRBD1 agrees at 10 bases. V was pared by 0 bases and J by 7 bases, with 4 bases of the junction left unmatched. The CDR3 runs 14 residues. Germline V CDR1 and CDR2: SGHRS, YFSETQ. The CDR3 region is CASSLGDRGREQYF. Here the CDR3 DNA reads TGCGCCAGCAGCTTGGGGGACAGGGGTAGGGAGCAGTACTTC.

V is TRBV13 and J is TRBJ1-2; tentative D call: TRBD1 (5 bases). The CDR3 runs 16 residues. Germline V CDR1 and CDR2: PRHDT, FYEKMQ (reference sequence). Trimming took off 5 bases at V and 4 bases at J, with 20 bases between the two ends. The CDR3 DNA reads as TGTGCCAGCAGCCCTCCTTGGGGGGGTAAAGCCTATGGCTACACCTTC. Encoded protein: CASSPPWGGKAYGYTF. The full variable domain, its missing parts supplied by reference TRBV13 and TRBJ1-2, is AAGVIQSPRHLIKEKRETATLKCYPIPRHDTVYWYQQGPGQDPQFLISFYEKMQSDKGSIPDRFSAQQFSDYHSELNMSSLELGDSALYFCASSPPWGGKAYGYTFGSGTRLTVV.

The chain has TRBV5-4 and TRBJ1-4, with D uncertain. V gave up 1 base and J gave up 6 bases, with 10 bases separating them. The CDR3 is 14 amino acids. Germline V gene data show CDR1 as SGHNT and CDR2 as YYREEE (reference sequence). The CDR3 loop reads CASSLSGWDEKLFF. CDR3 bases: TGTGCCAGCAGCTTGTCCGGGTGGGATGAAAAACTGTTTTTT.